This T cell receptor beta chain was retrieved from a study of blood T cells in healthy people across ages (dated by TCRdb to 2014 to 2015). About the investigation overall: In model experiments, template switching captured about one uniquely barcoded TCR beta cDNA molecule for every two T cells. Age-related changes in TCR beta repertoire diversity were measured in the study by deep sequencing normalized with unique cDNA molecular identifiers. To avoid experimental bias, donors of different ages were spread randomly across the sequencing lanes. For two donors (one aged 18 to 30 and one aged 80 or older), the study analyzed two additional independent replicas of 1 million unique cDNA reads from the same blood draw. Donors were grouped into four age groups: young (average approximately 16 years), middle-aged (39), aged (around 62) and long-lived (over 80). Findings and caveats that apply to the study as a whole: The CMV infection status of donors was not known, potentially confounding age-related changes in expanded clonotypes. Since profiling was done on bulk unsorted PBMCs, naive and antigen-experienced compartments could not be conclusively compared. Observed TCR beta diversity per million T cells fell roughly linearly with age, and a significant reduction was already apparent by age approximately 40. The long-lived group showed more naive CD4+ T cells, fewer expanded clones and increased TCR diversity than the aged group, suggesting age selection. Estimates of total diversity based on one million sequenced T cells were considered lower bounds and underestimates. The percentage of naive T cells measured by flow cytometry correlated strongly with observed TCR beta diversity.

Its CDR3 holds 17 amino acids, cysteine through phenylalanine. Only the CDR3 DNA stays, 51 bases, in frame from base 1. Deletion took 1 base off V and 5 bases off J, with a span of 20 bases between the germline ends. The germline V gene encodes CDR1 MGHRA and CDR2 YSYEKL. The library was generated by 5' RACE. Sequenced on an Illumina HiSeq 2500. The second PCR ran for about 7 to 11 cycles and used a J-beta primer mix along with a sample-barcoded 5' primer. Each TCR beta cDNA molecule received a unique molecular identifier from a template-switch 5' adaptor carrying 12 random nucleotides. Each sample yielded at least 2.5 million CDR3-containing paired-end reads. The Mint cDNA synthesis kit, primed by a TRBC-specific oligonucleotide, was used to synthesize first-strand cDNA from all RNA. After uracil-DNA glycosylase treatment, a first 18-cycle PCR used universal primers M1SS and BC2_uni_R on all cDNA. The original methods were these. For normalization, 1 million high-quality reads were randomly selected from each sample, with every read carrying a distinct molecular identifier. Reads sharing molecular identifiers were discarded rather than binned into consensus sequences. CDR3 identification, clonotype clustering and error correction used MiTCR with a Q25 quality threshold and the strictest error-elimination algorithm. A nonparametric unseen species model with Euler transformation was used to estimate lower-bound total TCR beta diversity. The public reads were reprocessed in TCRdb via fastp at Q25 and MiXCR, keeping in-frame beta chains. All rows with the same CDR3 protein become a single entry with the most common DNA and genes. For this entry, the V and J calls and clone size follow TCRdb and not the study's own pipeline. The sample yields 1.2 million to 1.5 million distinct CDR3 sequences; 59% were counted once. The ten biggest clones cover 5.5% to 8% of the sample.

The donors were about 40 Caucasian individuals from Russia, aged 6 to 90 years, who were systemically healthy. Each donor gave around 9.9 milliliters of peripheral blood, collected into EDTA-treated Vacutainer tubes. Ficoll-Paque density-gradient centrifugation was used to isolate PBMCs, with at least 7 million obtained per sample. Total RNA was extracted from PBMCs with Trizol reagent, with at least 6 micrograms obtained per sample. For every donor, flow cytometry on a PBMC aliquot measured the percentage of naive CD45RAhigh/CD27high T cells. On this clonotype itself: Its antigen target is currently unknown. The record has no base qualities; no much larger clone is one base away.

What was sequenced was blood. The sequence joins TRBV4-1 to TRBJ1-2; too little of a D gene remains to name it. This clonotype was obtained from a man aged 18 to 30 in good health. This receptor carries the CDR3 CASSQVIAAGLLYGYTF. In nucleotide form, the sequence is TGCGCCAGCAGCCAAGTCATCGCGGCAGGACTATTGTATGGCTACACCTTC.